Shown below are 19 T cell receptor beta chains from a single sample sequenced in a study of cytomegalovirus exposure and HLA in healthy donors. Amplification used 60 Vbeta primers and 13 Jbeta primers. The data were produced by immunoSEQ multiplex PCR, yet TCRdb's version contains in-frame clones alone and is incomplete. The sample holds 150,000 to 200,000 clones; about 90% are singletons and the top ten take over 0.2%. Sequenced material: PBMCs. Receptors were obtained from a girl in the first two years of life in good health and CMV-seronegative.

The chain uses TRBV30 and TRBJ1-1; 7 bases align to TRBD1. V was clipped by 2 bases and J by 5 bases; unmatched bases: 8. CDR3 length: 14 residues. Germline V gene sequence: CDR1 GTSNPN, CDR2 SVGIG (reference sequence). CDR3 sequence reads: CAWSNYRGQTEAFF. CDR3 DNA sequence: TGTGCCTGGAGTAATTACAGGGGACAAACTGAAGCTTTCTTT.

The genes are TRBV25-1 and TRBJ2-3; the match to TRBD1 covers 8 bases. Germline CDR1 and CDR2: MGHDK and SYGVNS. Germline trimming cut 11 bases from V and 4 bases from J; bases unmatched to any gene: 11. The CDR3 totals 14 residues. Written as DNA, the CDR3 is TGTGCCGTACAGAAAGAGGGACAGGCAGATACGCAGTATTTT. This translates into CAVQKEGQADTQYF.

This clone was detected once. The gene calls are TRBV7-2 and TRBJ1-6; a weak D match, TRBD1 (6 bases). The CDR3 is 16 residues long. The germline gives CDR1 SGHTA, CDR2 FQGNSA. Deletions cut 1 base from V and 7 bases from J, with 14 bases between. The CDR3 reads CASSLDAGARNSPLHF. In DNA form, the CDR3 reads TGTGCCAGCAGCTTAGACGCGGGGGCTAGGAATTCACCCCTCCACTTT.

The CDR3 is CASSELDRAYNEQFF. The DNA of the CDR3 is TGTGCCAGCAGTGAATTGGACAGGGCCTACAATGAGCAGTTCTTC. The rearrangement links TRBV6-1 to TRBJ2-1; the match to TRBD1 covers 8 bases. The CDR3 is 15 amino acids. The trim removed 2 bases at V and 2 bases at J, leaving 2 bases unmatched. Germline V CDR1 and CDR2: MNHNS, SASEGT.

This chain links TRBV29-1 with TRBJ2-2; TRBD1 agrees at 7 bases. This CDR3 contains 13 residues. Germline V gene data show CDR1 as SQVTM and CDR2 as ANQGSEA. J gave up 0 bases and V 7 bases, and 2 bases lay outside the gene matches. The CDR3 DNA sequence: TGCAGCGCCCAGGGGGCGAACACCGGGGAGCTGTTTTTT. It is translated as CSAQGANTGELFF.

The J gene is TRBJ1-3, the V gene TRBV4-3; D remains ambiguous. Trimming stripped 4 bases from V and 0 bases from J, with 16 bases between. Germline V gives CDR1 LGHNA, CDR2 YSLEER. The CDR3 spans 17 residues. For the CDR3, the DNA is TGCGCCAGCAGCCGAACAAACCAAGGGAGCTCTGGAAACACCATATATTTT. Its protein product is CASSRTNQGSSGNTIYF.

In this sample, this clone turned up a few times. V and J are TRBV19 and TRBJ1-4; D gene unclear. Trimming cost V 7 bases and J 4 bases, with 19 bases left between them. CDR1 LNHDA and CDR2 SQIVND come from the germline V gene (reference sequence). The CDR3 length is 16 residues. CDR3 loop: CASNPALGVINEKLFF. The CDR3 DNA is TGTGCCAGTAATCCGGCGTTGGGCGTAATTAATGAAAAACTGTTTTTT.

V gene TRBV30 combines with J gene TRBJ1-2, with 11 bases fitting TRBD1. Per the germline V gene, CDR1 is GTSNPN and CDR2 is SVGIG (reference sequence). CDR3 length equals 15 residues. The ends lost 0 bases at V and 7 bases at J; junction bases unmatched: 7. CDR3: CAWSVLGTGGIGYTF. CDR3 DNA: TGTGCCTGGAGTGTATTAGGGACAGGGGGAATTGGCTACACCTTC. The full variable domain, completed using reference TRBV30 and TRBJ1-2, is SQTIHQWPATLVQPVGSPLSLECTVEGTSNPNLYWYRQAAGRGLQLLFYSVGIGQISSEVPQNLSASRPQDRQFILSSKKLLLSDSGFYLCAWSVLGTGGIGYTFGSGTRLTVV.

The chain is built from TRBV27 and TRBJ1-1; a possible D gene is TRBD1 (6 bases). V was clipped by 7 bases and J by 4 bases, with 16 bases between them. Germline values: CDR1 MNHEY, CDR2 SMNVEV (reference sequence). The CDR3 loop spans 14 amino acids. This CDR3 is CASTPTGSGTEAFF. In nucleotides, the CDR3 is TGTGCCAGCACTCCAACAGGGTCCGGCACTGAAGCTTTCTTT.

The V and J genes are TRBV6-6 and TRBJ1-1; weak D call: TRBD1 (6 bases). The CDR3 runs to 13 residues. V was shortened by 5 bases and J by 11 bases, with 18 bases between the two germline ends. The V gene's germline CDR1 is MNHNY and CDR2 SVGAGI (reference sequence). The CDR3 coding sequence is TGTGCCAGCAGTCACAAGACAGGAAAGGGTGCTTTCTTT. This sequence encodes CASSHKTGKGAFF.

The DNA for the CDR3 is TGCAGCGTTGCCAGCCAGGGGCCCGATACGCAGTATTTT. It encodes CSVASQGPDTQYF. The chain carries TRBV29-1 and TRBJ2-3; perhaps TRBD1 as D (6 bases). V was cut by 4 bases and J by 6 bases, with 14 bases left in between. CDR1 is SQVTM and CDR2 is ANQGSEA in the germline V gene. The CDR3 covers 13 residues.

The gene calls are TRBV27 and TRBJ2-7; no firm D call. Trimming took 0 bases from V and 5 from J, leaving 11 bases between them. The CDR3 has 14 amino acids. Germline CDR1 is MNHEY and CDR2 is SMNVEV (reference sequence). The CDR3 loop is CASSLSSSGDEQYF. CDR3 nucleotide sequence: TGTGCCAGCAGTTTATCGTCGTCAGGTGACGAGCAGTACTTC.

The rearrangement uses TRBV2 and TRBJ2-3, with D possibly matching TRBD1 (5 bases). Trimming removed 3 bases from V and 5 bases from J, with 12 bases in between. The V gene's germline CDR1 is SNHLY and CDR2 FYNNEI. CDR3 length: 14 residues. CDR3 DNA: TGTGCCAGCAGTGATCGGCAGGGTAGAGATACGCAGTATTTT. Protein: CASSDRQGRDTQYF.

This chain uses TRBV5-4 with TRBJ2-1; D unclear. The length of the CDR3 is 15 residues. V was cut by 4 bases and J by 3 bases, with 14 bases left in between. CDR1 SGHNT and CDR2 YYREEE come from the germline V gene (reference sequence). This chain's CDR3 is CASSLGNSNYNEQFF. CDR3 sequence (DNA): TGTGCCAGCAGCCTTGGCAACAGTAACTACAATGAGCAGTTCTTC.

The CDR3: CASSPGQGLYEKLFF. The CDR3 DNA sequence: TGTGCCAGCAGCCCCGGACAGGGATTGTATGAAAAACTGTTTTTT. The chain carries TRBV14 and TRBJ1-4; TRBD1 matches 8 bases. There are 15 residues in the CDR3. CDR1 SGHDN and CDR2 FVKESK come from the germline V gene. V was pared by 4 bases and J by 6 bases, with 7 bases of the junction left unmatched.

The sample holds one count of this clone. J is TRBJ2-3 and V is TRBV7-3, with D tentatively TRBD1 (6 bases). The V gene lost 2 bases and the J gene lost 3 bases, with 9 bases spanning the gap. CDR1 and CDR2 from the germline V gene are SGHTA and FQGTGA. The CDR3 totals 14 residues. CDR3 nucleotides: TGTGCCAGCAGCTTAGGCAGGGGAACAGATACGCAGTATTTT. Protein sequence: CASSLGRGTDTQYF. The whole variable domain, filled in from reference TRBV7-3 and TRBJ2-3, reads GAGVSQTPSNKVTEKGKYVELRCDPISGHTALYWYRQSLGQGPEFLIYFQGTGAADDSGLPNDRFFAVRPEGSVSTLKIQRTERGDSAVYLCASSLGRGTDTQYFGPGTRLTVL.

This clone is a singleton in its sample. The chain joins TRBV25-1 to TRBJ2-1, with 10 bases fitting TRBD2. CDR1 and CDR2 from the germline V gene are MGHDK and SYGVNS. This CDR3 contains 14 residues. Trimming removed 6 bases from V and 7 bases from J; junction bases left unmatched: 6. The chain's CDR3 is CASSTSGRANEQFF. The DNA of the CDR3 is TGTGCCAGCAGCACCAGCGGGAGGGCAAATGAGCAGTTCTTC.

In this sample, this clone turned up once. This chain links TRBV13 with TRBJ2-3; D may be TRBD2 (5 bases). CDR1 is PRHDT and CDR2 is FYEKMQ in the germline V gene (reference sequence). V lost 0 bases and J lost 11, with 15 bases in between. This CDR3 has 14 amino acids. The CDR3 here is CASSLGYSSDWQYF. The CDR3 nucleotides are TGTGCCAGCAGCTTAGGATACAGCTCGGACTGGCAGTATTTT. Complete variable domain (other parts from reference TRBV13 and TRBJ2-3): AAGVIQSPRHLIKEKRETATLKCYPIPRHDTVYWYQQGPGQDPQFLISFYEKMQSDKGSIPDRFSAQQFSDYHSELNMSSLELGDSALYFCASSLGYSSDWQYFGPGTRLTVL.

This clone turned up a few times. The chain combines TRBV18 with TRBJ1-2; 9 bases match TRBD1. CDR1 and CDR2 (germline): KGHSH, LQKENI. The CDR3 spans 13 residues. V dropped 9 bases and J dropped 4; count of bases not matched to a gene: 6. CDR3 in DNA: TGTGCCAGTGGACAGGGGAGCGTCTATGGCTACACCTTC. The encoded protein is CASGQGSVYGYTF.